Following are 15 T cell receptor beta chains from one sample sequenced in a study of blood T cell repertoires in COVID-19. Profiling relied on immunoSEQ multiplex PCR, and the TCRdb table lists in-frame clones only, not all of them. The table shows 70,000 to 90,000 clones, with 75% to 90% occurring only once. Sequenced: peripheral blood. The receptors shown here come from a man older than 75 with COVID-19, enrolled during active disease.

V and J are TRBV4-2 and TRBJ1-4; D may be TRBD1 (5 bases). In germline, CDR1 is LGHNA, CDR2 YNFKEQ. CDR3 length: 15 amino acids. Trimming took off 4 bases at V and 0 bases at J, with 9 bases between the two ends. CDR3 amino acids: CASSRQGATNEKLFF. CDR3 nucleotide sequence: TGTGCCAGCAGCCGGCAGGGCGCAACTAATGAAAAACTGTTTTTT.

This chain links TRBV6-5 with TRBJ1-1; perhaps TRBD1 as D (5 bases). This CDR3 contains 14 residues. Germline lookup yields CDR1 MNHEY and CDR2 SVGAGI. V was pared by 6 bases and J by 1 base, with 12 bases between. CDR3 in DNA: TGTGCCAGCAGCCATCTGACAGAGAACACTGAAGCTTTCTTT. This codes for CASSHLTENTEAFF.

The rearrangement joins TRBV5-1 to TRBJ2-2; possibly TRBD1 for D (6 bases). From germline, CDR1 is SGHRS and CDR2 YFSETQ. Trimming pared 4 bases from V and 0 bases from J, leaving 13 bases between. The CDR3 runs to 16 residues. The CDR3 nucleotides are TGCGCCAGCAGCCTCCGGACAGTAGCGAACACCGGGGAGCTGTTTTTT. Its translation: CASSLRTVANTGELFF.

This clone was detected only once. This rearrangement joins TRBV9 to TRBJ2-3; 8 nucleotides agree with TRBD1. After removal of 3 bases from V and 7 bases from J, the junction contained 10 bases not matched to a gene. The V gene's germline CDR1 is SGDLS and CDR2 YYNGEE. The CDR3 is made up of 15 amino acids. CDR3 nucleotide sequence: TGTGCCAGCAGCGCTGGACAGGGAGGATCTAATACGCAGTATTTT. Translating it yields CASSAGQGGSNTQYF. Looking up the rest from reference TRBV9 and TRBJ2-3 gives the full variable domain: DSGVTQTPKHLITATGQRVTLRCSPRSGDLSVYWYQQSLDQGLQFLIQYYNGEERAKGNILERFSAQQFPDLHSELNLSSLELGDSALYFCASSAGQGGSNTQYFGPGTRLTVL.

V gene TRBV18 combines with J gene TRBJ1-5; D not resolved. V was shortened by 3 bases and J by 0 bases, with 15 bases between the two germline ends. This CDR3 is built from 17 residues. Per germline, CDR1 KGHSH and CDR2 LQKENI. This CDR3 reads CASSPRSGGDSNQPQHF. In nucleotides, the CDR3 is TGTGCCAGCTCACCCCGAAGTGGCGGAGATAGCAATCAGCCCCAGCATTTT.

In this sample, this clone turned up a few times. The chain links TRBV2 to TRBJ2-7; weak D call: TRBD1 (6 bases). The CDR3 spans 13 residues. The ends were cut back, 7 bases at V and 2 bases at J, with 12 bases in the middle. Germline V gene data show CDR1 as SNHLY and CDR2 as FYNNEI. The CDR3 DNA sequence: TGTGCCAGCACCCCTCAGGGGACCTACGAGCAGTACTTC. Amino acid sequence: CASTPQGTYEQYF.

The chain couples TRBV28 to TRBJ1-4; no firm D call. Germline lookup yields CDR1 MDHEN and CDR2 SYDVKM. The CDR3 consists of 14 residues. Trimming stripped 1 base from V and 8 bases from J, with 11 bases between. DNA of the CDR3: TGTGCCAGCAGTTTATATTTCGGAGAAGAAAAACTGTTTTTT. Its translation is CASSLYFGEEKLFF. Filled out from reference TRBV28 and TRBJ1-4, the complete variable domain reads DVKVTQSSRYLVKRTGEKVFLECVQDMDHENMFWYRQDPGLGLRLIYFSYDVKMKEKGDIPEGYSVSREKKERFSLILESASTNQTSMYLCASSLYFGEEKLFFGSGTQLSVL.

The table lists this clone with a count of one. The chain joins TRBV6-7 to TRBJ1-5; tentatively, D is TRBD1 (6 bases). TRBV6-7 is given ORF status, its function remaining uncertain. This CDR3 spans 19 amino acids. V was shortened by 0 bases and J by 2 bases, with 20 bases between the two germline ends. This chain's CDR3 is CASSYSLLLGRGGNQPQHF. The DNA of the CDR3 is TGTGCCAGCAGTTACTCGCTTCTTCTCGGCAGGGGTGGCAATCAGCCCCAGCATTTT.

In its sample, this clone was seen once. The chain joins TRBV4-1 to TRBJ2-6, with 7 positions matching TRBD1. This CDR3 is built from 15 residues. V shed 4 bases and J 2 bases; nucleotides not matched to a gene: 2. From germline, CDR1 is MGHRA and CDR2 YSYEKL. DNA for the CDR3: TGCGCCAGCAGCCTAGACAGGGCTGGGGCCAACGTCCTGACTTTC. Amino acid sequence: CASSLDRAGANVLTF.

The chain couples TRBV6-5 to TRBJ1-1; 8 nucleotides line up with TRBD1. The J segment lost 4 bases and the V segment lost 2 bases, leaving 0 bases of the junction unmatched. The CDR3 totals 13 residues. Per germline, CDR1 MNHEY and CDR2 SVGAGI. The CDR3 protein is CASSYDRGTEAFF. The DNA for the CDR3 is TGTGCCAGCAGTTACGACAGGGGCACTGAAGCTTTCTTT.

The rearrangement links TRBV12-5 to TRBJ1-5; tentatively, D is TRBD1 (5 bases). The V end was cut by 6 bases, the J end by 7 bases, with 16 bases between. The CDR3 has 14 amino acids. Per germline, CDR1 LGHNT and CDR2 FRNRAP. The CDR3 DNA reads as TGTGCTAGTGGCAATTCCGGGGGGGGGCAGCCCCAGCATTTT. Translated, it gives CASGNSGGGQPQHF.

The chain joins TRBV9 to TRBJ1-1; D unclear. CDR3 length: 15 residues. Germline values: CDR1 SGDLS, CDR2 YYNGEE. V was clipped by 0 bases and J by 2 bases, with 11 bases between them. CDR3 amino acids: CASSVGWAQNTEAFF. Written as DNA, the CDR3 is TGTGCCAGCAGCGTAGGGTGGGCCCAAAACACTGAAGCTTTCTTT.

J is TRBJ2-7 and V is TRBV4-3, with TRBD2 matching over 10 bases. The CDR3 is 16 residues long. After removal of 0 bases from V and 3 bases from J, the junction contained 5 bases not matched to a gene. Germline assignment: CDR1 LGHNA and CDR2 YSLEER. CDR3 sequence reads: CASSQDLLAGVYEQYF. CDR3 nucleotide sequence: TGCGCCAGCAGCCAAGATCTTCTAGCGGGGGTCTACGAGCAGTACTTC.

The chain has TRBV2 and TRBJ2-3, with 9 nucleotides matching TRBD2. Losses at the gene ends were 5 bases for V and 6 bases for J; bases not matched to a gene: 6. CDR3 size: 14 residues. Germline CDR1 reads SNHLY; CDR2 reads FYNNEI. The CDR3 region is CASSPGTSLDTQYF. The CDR3 nucleotides read TGTGCCAGCAGTCCAGGGACTAGCTTGGATACGCAGTATTTT.

This chain links TRBV6-2 or TRBV6-3 with TRBJ1-5, with D uncertain. V dropped 3 bases and J dropped 6 bases, with 9 bases sitting between them. CDR1 and CDR2 from the germline V gene are MNHEY and SVGEGT. This CDR3 comprises 13 residues. The CDR3: CASSYRTSQPQHF. In DNA, the CDR3 is TGTGCCAGCAGTTATCGTACAAGTCAGCCCCAGCATTTT.